A single sample gave rise to the 8 T cell receptor beta chains below, sequenced in a study of blood T cells in healthy people across ages. A sample-barcoded 5' primer and a J-beta primer mix were used in a second PCR of about 7 to 12 cycles. TCRdb analysed the 5' RACE reads with MiXCR anew, one entry per CDR3 protein. The sample shows roughly 800,000 distinct CDR3 sequences, just under 25% of them seen only once. These data also featured in a second study, about T cells of mothers and their children.

Sequenced sample: blood. The origin of the receptors is a boy between 10 and 17 years old in good health.

The rearrangement joins TRBV9 to TRBJ1-2; D unresolved. CDR3 length: 17 amino acids. Germline V gene lookup returns CDR1 SGDLS and CDR2 YYNGEE. V shed 0 bases and J shed 4 bases, with 19 bases lying between them. The DNA for the CDR3 is TGTGCCAGCAGCGTAGCGAGGGAGTGGAGCTCAATCTATGGCTACACCTTC. Translated: CASSVAREWSSIYGYTF.

The genes are TRBV7-2 and TRBJ1-2; weak D call: TRBD1 (5 bases). Germline lookup yields CDR1 SGHTA and CDR2 FQGNSA. V was shortened by 1 base and J by 4 bases, with 13 bases between the two germline ends. This CDR3 has 15 residues. The CDR3: CASSLVWRGGYGYTF. Written as DNA, the CDR3 is TGTGCCAGCAGCTTAGTTTGGAGGGGAGGCTATGGCTACACCTTC.

The rearrangement links TRBV7-9 to TRBJ1-1; 10 nucleotides match TRBD1. J was trimmed by 5 bases and V by 5 bases; bases with no gene match: 11. Germline CDR1 reads SEHNR; CDR2 reads FQNEAQ (reference sequence). This CDR3 spans 16 amino acids. Written as DNA, the CDR3 is TGTGCCAGCAGCGTCTCCCGGGGACAGGGGAGGACTGAAGCTTTCTTT. It codes for CASSVSRGQGRTEAFF. Full variable domain (rest looked up from reference TRBV7-9 and TRBJ1-1): DTGVSQNPRHKITKRGQNVTFRCDPISEHNRLYWYRQTLGQGPEFLTYFQNEAQLEKSRLLSDRFSAERPKGSFSTLEIQRTEQGDSAMYLCASSVSRGQGRTEAFFGQGTRLTVV.

This clonotype appeared a few times. V usage is TRBV20-1 and J usage is TRBJ2-1, with 9 bases lining up with TRBD2. This CDR3 comprises 17 residues. Germline V CDR1 and CDR2: DFQATT, SNEGSKA (reference sequence). The V gene end was trimmed by 1 base and the J gene end by 9 bases; junction bases not matched to a gene: 16. The chain's CDR3 is CSARVTSGLLLRPEQFF. The CDR3 DNA reads as TGCAGTGCTAGAGTGACTAGCGGATTACTACTACGGCCTGAGCAGTTCTTC.

This chain links TRBV11-2 with TRBJ2-1; TRBD2 matches at 7 bases. This CDR3 comprises 13 residues. Germline lookup yields CDR1 SGHAT and CDR2 FQNNGV. V trimming: 5 bases; J trimming: 8 bases; junction bases outside the gene matches: 6. The CDR3 here is CASSQDRGDEQFF. CDR3 bases: TGTGCCAGCAGCCAGGATCGGGGGGATGAGCAGTTCTTC.

This clonotype occurred a few times. The chain carries TRBV9 and TRBJ2-5, with TRBD1 matching 10 bases. The J call may be faulty, since TRBJ2-7 better matches the DNA end. The germline CDR1 and CDR2 sequences are SGDLS and YYNGEE. The CDR3 runs to 15 residues. In nucleotides, the CDR3 is TGTGCCAGCAGCGAGGGACAGGGGCTTGTCTACGAGCAGTACTTC. Amino acids: CASSEGQGLVYEQYF.

This clonotype was counted only a few times. The chain joins TRBV5-1 to TRBJ2-1; D might be TRBD1 or TRBD2, each matching 6 bases. The CDR3 is 18 residues long. Per the germline V gene, CDR1 is SGHRS and CDR2 is YFSETQ. V was clipped by 1 base and J by 1 base, with 18 bases between them. The DNA of the CDR3 is TGCGCCAGCAGCTTGTTGTTCGAAGGGGGGCGGTCCTACAATGAGCAGTTCTTC. Translation: CASSLLFEGGRSYNEQFF.

The V and J genes are TRBV20-1 and TRBJ1-5; D gene ambiguous. The CDR3 is 15 residues long. In germline, CDR1 is DFQATT, CDR2 SNEGSKA (reference sequence). Trimming left V 2 bases short and J 3 bases short, with 14 bases between. CDR3 residues: CSARKPGSLNQPQHF. CDR3 sequence (DNA): TGCAGTGCTAGAAAACCTGGCAGTCTCAATCAGCCCCAGCATTTT.